A selection of T cell receptor beta chains follows, all from one sample in a study of T-cell memory formation after mild COVID-19. A single record per CDR3 protein comes from TCRdb applying MiXCR to the 5' RACE reads. The table shows approximately 210,000 distinct CDR3 sequences, with about 27% occurring only once. The sequenced sample consisted of PBMCs or a T cell subset sorted from them (not recorded which). Source of these receptors: an adult woman who had mild COVID-19 (a few samples of this study predate the infection). Cell type and time point are not known. Each CDR3 is given with its conserved first and last residue. The D gene is left open where the match is weak. Rows may omit the clone size; those that give it use once, few, many or a size class.

d_call j_call clone_size v_call cdr3_aa cdr3_nt
TRBD1 TRBJ2-3 NA TRBV6-5 CASSYGGQGTDTQYF TGTGCCAGCAGTTACGGAGGACAGGGCACAGATACGCAGTATTTT
TRBD2 TRBJ2-5 many TRBV11-2 CASSLEGWSGGAETQYF TGTGCCAGCAGCTTAGAAGGATGGAGCGGGGGGGCGGAGACCCAGTACTTC
NA TRBJ2-7 NA TRBV7-9 CASSLEGLSYEQYF TGTGCCAGCAGCTTAGAGGGACTCAGCTACGAGCAGTACTTC
TRBD2 TRBJ2-5 NA TRBV9 CASSPQVGAGGPNWAQYF TGTGCCAGCAGCCCCCAGGTGGGGGCGGGGGGTCCCAATTGGGCCCAGTACTTC
TRBD2 TRBJ2-1 NA TRBV7-2 CASSLPDLAGSYNEQFF TGTGCCAGCAGCTTACCTGATTTAGCGGGATCATACAATGAGCAGTTCTTC
TRBD1 TRBJ1-4 NA TRBV7-8 CASSLAWGQGATNEKLFF TGTGCCAGCAGCTTAGCGTGGGGACAGGGGGCAACTAATGAAAAACTGTTTTTT
NA TRBJ2-5 NA TRBV4-2 CASSQEERTAETQYF TGTGCCAGCAGCCAAGAAGAGAGGACCGCGGAGACCCAGTACTTC
TRBD1 TRBJ2-5 NA TRBV2 CASSKGTGETQYF TGTGCCAGCAGTAAAGGGACAGGGGAGACCCAGTACTTC
NA TRBJ2-1 NA TRBV5-1 CASSLRGTTNNEQFF TGCGCCAGCAGCTTGCGAGGGACAACAAACAATGAGCAGTTCTTC
NA TRBJ2-7 NA TRBV7-9 CASSSLRLTNYEQYF TGTGCCAGCAGCTCTCTGAGGTTGACTAACTACGAGCAGTACTTC
NA TRBJ1-2 few TRBV24-1 CATSDLRGYTF TGTGCCACCAGTGATTTGCGGGGCTACACCTTC
TRBD2 TRBJ2-1 NA TRBV7-7 CASSLGRGVEQFF TGTGCTAGCAGCTTAGGGCGGGGGGTTGAGCAGTTCTTC
NA TRBJ2-7 NA TRBV21-1 CASSARQEQYF TGTGCCAGCAGCGCGCGACAGGAGCAGTACTTC
NA TRBJ1-5 few TRBV24-1 CATSAWGKPQHF TGTGCCACCAGTGCTTGGGGGAAGCCCCAGCATTTT
NA TRBJ2-7 few TRBV4-3 CASSQESGFASYEQYF TGCGCCAGCAGCCAGGAGAGCGGGTTCGCCTCCTACGAGCAGTACTTC
NA TRBJ1-2 NA TRBV7-2 CASRQPGAGYGYTF TGTGCCAGCCGTCAACCCGGGGCAGGCTATGGCTACACCTTC
NA TRBJ2-5 NA TRBV20-1 CSARGRLQETQYF TGCAGTGCTAGAGGAAGGCTCCAAGAGACCCAGTACTTC
NA TRBJ2-5 few TRBV24-1 CATSQPIGSKQETQYF TGTGCCACCAGTCAACCTATAGGTTCGAAACAAGAGACCCAGTACTTC
NA TRBJ2-7 NA TRBV20-1 CSARDLILPYEQYF TGCAGTGCTAGAGACCTGATTTTGCCCTACGAGCAGTACTTC
TRBD2 TRBJ2-7 NA TRBV2 CASSIGVAGAYEQYF TGTGCCAGCAGTATTGGGGTAGCGGGGGCCTACGAGCAGTACTTC
TRBD2 TRBJ2-7 NA TRBV20-1 CSARGTSGDSYEQYF TGCAGTGCTAGGGGCACTAGCGGGGACTCCTACGAGCAGTACTTC
NA TRBJ1-4 NA TRBV14 CASSQDSYNEKLFF TGTGCCAGCAGCCAAGACAGCTATAATGAAAAACTGTTTTTT
TRBD2 TRBJ2-3 few TRBV20-1 CSARGLAGLWDTQYF TGCAGTGCTAGGGGTCTAGCGGGGCTTTGGGATACGCAGTATTTT
NA TRBJ2-7 many TRBV2 CASRRTTEYEQYF TGTGCCAGCAGAAGGACTACCGAATACGAGCAGTACTTC
NA TRBJ2-3 NA TRBV7-2 CASSYTREPPARYF TGTGCCAGCAGCTATACCCGGGAACCCCCCGCCCGCTATTTT
NA TRBJ1-1 NA TRBV18 CASSRLDTEAFF TGTGCCAGCTCGCGTTTAGACACTGAAGCTTTCTTT
NA TRBJ1-2 NA TRBV20-1 CSASSRGSYYGYTF TGCAGTGCTAGTTCCAGGGGCTCTTACTATGGCTACACCTTC
NA TRBJ2-1 NA TRBV11-3 CASSLDGLGNNEQFF TGTGCCAGCAGCTTAGACGGACTGGGAAACAATGAGCAGTTCTTC
NA TRBJ2-1 NA TRBV12-3/TRBV12-4 CASSLEFPANEQFF TGTGCCAGCAGTTTAGAATTCCCCGCGAATGAGCAGTTCTTC
TRBD1 TRBJ1-1 NA TRBV7-3 CASSSFGPEDRGTEAFF TGTGCCAGCAGCTCATTTGGTCCAGAGGACAGGGGCACTGAAGCTTTCTTT
TRBD1 TRBJ2-7 once TRBV2 CARQTGGSYEQYF TGTGCCAGGCAGACAGGGGGGTCCTACGAGCAGTACTTC
NA TRBJ2-1 NA TRBV19 CASSIAGPRNEQFF TGTGCCAGTAGTATAGCGGGCCCGCGCAATGAGCAGTTCTTC
NA TRBJ1-2 NA TRBV27 CASSETVSNYGYTF TGTGCCAGCAGTGAGACGGTTTCTAACTATGGCTACACCTTC
NA TRBJ2-3 NA TRBV24-1 CATSVTGGTDTQYF TGTGCCACCAGTGTTACGGGGGGCACAGATACGCAGTATTTT
NA TRBJ2-6 NA TRBV27 CASSHSGANVLTF TGTGCCAGCAGCCACTCTGGGGCCAACGTCCTGACTTTC
TRBD1 TRBJ2-2 NA TRBV12-3/TRBV12-4 CASSLTGDAGFRELFF TGTGCCAGCAGTCTGACAGGGGATGCGGGGTTTCGGGAGCTGTTTTTT
NA TRBJ2-7 medium-sized TRBV7-8 CASSLAEGGPTYEQYF TGTGCCAGCAGCTTAGCGGAGGGCGGTCCAACCTACGAGCAGTACTTC
NA TRBJ2-5 few TRBV7-2 CASSLAYATQYF TGTGCCAGCAGCTTAGCATATGCTACCCAGTACTTC
TRBD1 TRBJ2-7 NA TRBV27 CASSLLGQDDYEQYF TGTGCCAGCAGTTTACTGGGACAGGATGACTACGAGCAGTACTTC
NA TRBJ1-1 NA TRBV19 CASTRESNTEAFF TGTGCCAGCACTAGAGAGTCAAACACTGAAGCTTTCTTT
NA TRBJ2-1 few TRBV6-5 CASSFSTGSYNEQFF TGTGCCAGCAGTTTTTCGACAGGTTCCTACAATGAGCAGTTCTTC
NA TRBJ2-7 few TRBV9 CASSPPDGSYEQYF TGTGCCAGCAGCCCTCCGGACGGGTCCTACGAGCAGTACTTC
TRBD1 TRBJ1-1 NA TRBV7-2 CASSLGQGAGTEAFF TGTGCCAGCAGCCTTGGACAGGGGGCTGGTACTGAAGCTTTCTTT
NA TRBJ2-2 NA TRBV24-1 CATSDRVATGELFF TGTGCCACCAGTGACAGGGTAGCCACCGGGGAGCTGTTTTTT
NA TRBJ2-7 NA TRBV5-1 CASSFGAPTYEQYF TGCGCCAGCAGCTTTGGGGCCCCAACCTACGAGCAGTACTTC
NA TRBJ2-6 NA TRBV24-1 CATSGGRGSGANVLTF TGTGCCACCAGTGGGGGGAGAGGCTCTGGGGCCAACGTCCTGACTTTC
NA TRBJ2-3 NA TRBV24-1 CATSEFTDTQYF TGTGCCACCAGTGAATTCACAGATACGCAGTATTTT
NA TRBJ2-7 NA TRBV7-2 CASSSTHYEQYF TGTGCCAGCAGCTCTACCCACTACGAGCAGTACTTC